This is a list of T cell receptor beta chains from one sample in a study of Graves' ophthalmopathy and Graves' hyperthyroidism. Each CDR3 protein is one row after TCRdb ran MiXCR on the multiplex PCR reads. The sample has nearly 400,000 distinct CDR3 sequences, around 19% seen once. Source material: peripheral blood. The receptors derive from a woman between 18 and 30 years old with Graves' ophthalmopathy. Each CDR3 is given without its conserved first and last residue. Each record gives: J gene, V gene, CDR3 protein.

TRBJ1-1 TRBV27 ASSFGGSIDTEAF
TRBJ1-2 TRBV30 ARTGPANYGYT
TRBJ2-6 TRBV28 ASSFLGASGANVLT
TRBJ2-6 TRBV4-3 ASSQDGQGGANVLT
TRBJ2-7 TRBV20-1 SARQGPPPAEY
TRBJ2-3 TRBV6-1 ASGISWREVPDTQY
TRBJ2-7 TRBV7-2 ASSLSRDFYEQY
TRBJ2-7 TRBV12-3/TRBV12-4 ASSLADTYEQY
TRBJ2-2 TRBV7-2 ASSLKSTGELF
TRBJ2-7 TRBV6-2/TRBV6-3 ASSIDRPYEQY
TRBJ2-7 TRBV6-2/TRBV6-3 ASSYAPGGTVWGYEQY
TRBJ2-2 TRBV13 ASSRSSGTSGSWGNTGELF
TRBJ2-5 TRBV24-1 ATSDLQGGGETQY
TRBJ2-5 TRBV18 ASSPPSETQY
TRBJ2-7 TRBV28 ASSLSSGLGY
TRBJ2-7 TRBV19 ASSKTGDEQY
TRBJ2-5 TRBV15 ATSRDNGGPETQY
TRBJ1-1 TRBV28 ASSGQGKAEAF
TRBJ2-2 TRBV20-1 SAPWDTGELF
TRBJ2-5 TRBV4-1 ASSQDGVTQETQY
TRBJ2-7 TRBV7-3 ASSLSKGYEQY
TRBJ2-5 TRBV28 ASDTRGPGTQY
TRBJ1-1 TRBV7-3 ASSRTGAGNAEAF
TRBJ1-6 TRBV20-1 SATGTGRSYNSPLH
TRBJ2-5 TRBV11-2 ASSLVGTSGFSRETQY
TRBJ1-5 TRBV6-2/TRBV6-3 ASSYQGQDRQPQH
TRBJ1-1 TRBV29-1 SVDSWDSSNTEAF
TRBJ1-1 TRBV24-1 ATSGGNTEAF
TRBJ2-7 TRBV6-2/TRBV6-3 ASSYRVPHEQY
TRBJ2-7 TRBV6-4 ASRILGLAYSGGEQY
TRBJ2-5 TRBV7-2 ASSLGAAQETQY
TRBJ1-1 TRBV29-1 SVRVQGQAEAF
TRBJ2-5 TRBV6-2/TRBV6-3 ASSPRGGPKTQY
TRBJ1-1 TRBV18 ASSVTVGDTEAF
TRBJ1-1 TRBV6-5 AGTEPGSNTEAF
TRBJ2-4 TRBV29-1 SVDGGENIQY
TRBJ1-1 TRBV6-2/TRBV6-3 ASGSVRTEAF
TRBJ2-2 TRBV2 ASRADWNTGELF
TRBJ2-5 TRBV13 ASSLGDWDRQETQY
TRBJ2-5 TRBV6-1 ASFGRQETQY
TRBJ2-7 TRBV19 ASRLGGDAVYEQY
TRBJ1-4 TRBV5-1 ASSPGINEKLF
TRBJ2-7 TRBV28 ATSPGAYEQY
TRBJ2-7 TRBV2 ASLPGQGSYEQY
TRBJ1-3 TRBV12-3/TRBV12-4 ASSSTGTSGNTIY
TRBJ1-2 TRBV6-1 ASSPWTGGAGLDGYT